Below, 18 T cell receptor beta chains from the same sample are listed, as sequenced in a study of blood T cell repertoires in COVID-19. Sequencing used immunoSEQ multiplex PCR; TCRdb keeps in-frame clones, though not all of them. The sample holds tens of thousands of clones, around 90% seen once. Sequencing was performed on peripheral blood. The receptors come from a woman aged 65 to 85 with acute or convalescent COVID-19.

J is TRBJ2-3 and V is TRBV6-6; TRBD2 matches 9 bases. Germline V lookup: CDR1 MNHNY, CDR2 SVGAGI (reference sequence). With V trimmed by 2 bases and J by 0 bases, 3 bases remained unmatched. The CDR3 has 16 residues. In nucleotides, the CDR3 is TGTGCCAGCAGTTACCCAACTAGCGGGAGCACAGATACGCAGTATTTT. The encoded protein is CASSYPTSGSTDTQYF.

V is TRBV6-5 and J is TRBJ1-2; TRBD1 aligns across 8 bases. The J segment lost 6 bases and the V segment lost 5 bases, leaving 5 bases of the junction unmatched. Germline V CDR1 and CDR2: MNHEY, SVGAGI. This CDR3 has 13 residues. CDR3 DNA: TGTGCCAGCAGTCGAGGACAGGGAGATGGCTACACCTTC. It translates to CASSRGQGDGYTF.

The chain uses TRBV7-8 and TRBJ1-5; possible D gene TRBD1, 6 bases. CDR1 and CDR2 (germline): SGHVS, FQNEAQ. This CDR3 comprises 14 residues. V dropped 5 bases and J dropped 5 bases, with 13 bases sitting between them. This chain's CDR3 is CASSRTDSYQPQHF. In nucleotides, the CDR3 is TGTGCCAGCAGCAGAACGGACAGCTATCAGCCCCAGCATTTT.

This chain uses TRBV12-3 or TRBV12-4 with TRBJ1-5; a possible D gene is TRBD1 (5 bases). The CDR3 has 13 amino acids. Trimming left V 6 bases short and J 6 bases short, with 12 bases between. This CDR3 is CASSPGGGQPQHF. The CDR3 nucleotides are TGTGCCAGCAGCCCGGGGGGGGGTCAGCCCCAGCATTTT.

This chain links TRBV19 with TRBJ2-7, with 11 bases aligning to TRBD2. The CDR3 sequence is 16 residues long. The trim removed 2 bases at V and 7 bases at J, leaving 10 bases unmatched. CDR1 is LNHDA and CDR2 is SQIVND in the germline V gene (reference sequence). The CDR3 is CASSIIPLAGDLEQYF. For the CDR3, the DNA is TGTGCCAGTAGTATAATCCCACTAGCGGGGGACCTGGAGCAGTACTTC.

The gene calls are TRBV20-1 and TRBJ1-2; D call uncertain. Germline V CDR1 and CDR2: DFQATT, SNEGSKA (reference sequence). The V end lost 3 bases, the J end lost 0 bases, and 17 bases lay between the germline ends. CDR3 size: 16 residues. The CDR3 sequence: CSASGAGREANYGYTF. Here the CDR3 DNA reads TGCAGTGCTAGTGGCGCGGGGAGGGAAGCTAACTATGGCTACACCTTC.

The CDR3 DNA is TGTGCCAGCTCACCACCGACAGGGGGCGAGTTGAATAGGTACTTC. Protein sequence: CASSPPTGGELNRYF. The chain carries TRBV18 and TRBJ2-7; TRBD1 matches 10 bases. CDR3 size: 15 residues. CDR1 KGHSH and CDR2 LQKENI come from the germline V gene. Trimming at V came to 0 bases and at J to 12 bases, leaving 11 bases not matched to a gene.

The genes are TRBV3-1 (or the pseudogene TRBV3-2) and TRBJ1-1; the match to TRBD1 covers 7 bases. Trimming at V came to 0 bases and at J to 0 bases, leaving 13 bases not matched to a gene. The CDR3 sequence is 19 residues long. Germline V gene sequence: CDR1 LGHDT, CDR2 YNNKEL (reference sequence). CDR3 nucleotides: TGTGCCAGCAGCCAAGAAACCCGGGACAGATATAACATGAACACTGAAGCTTTCTTT. This gives the protein CASSQETRDRYNMNTEAFF.

This chain joins TRBV7-9 and TRBJ2-5; 10 bases fit TRBD2. V gave up 5 bases and J gave up 2 bases; unmatched junction bases: 5. This CDR3 has 15 amino acids. Germline V lookup: CDR1 SEHNR, CDR2 FQNEAQ (reference sequence). CDR3 sequence: CASSTPSGGQETQYF. The CDR3 DNA reads TGTGCCAGCAGCACCCCTAGCGGGGGACAAGAGACCCAGTACTTC. Complete variable domain (other parts from reference TRBV7-9 and TRBJ2-5): DTGVSQNPRHKITKRGQNVTFRCDPISEHNRLYWYRQTLGQGPEFLTYFQNEAQLEKSRLLSDRFSAERPKGSFSTLEIQRTEQGDSAMYLCASSTPSGGQETQYFGPGTRLLVL.

This clone came up a few times. This chain connects TRBV7-6 to TRBJ1-1; 8 nucleotides agree with TRBD1. The CDR3 runs to 14 residues. CDR1 SGHVS and CDR2 FNYEAQ come from the germline V gene. The V segment lost 6 bases and the J segment 1 base; nucleotides outside the gene matches: 4. The CDR3 sequence is CASSLDRGNTEAFF. The DNA for the CDR3 is TGTGCCAGCAGTCTAGACAGGGGGAACACTGAAGCTTTCTTT.

V gene TRBV24-1 combines with J gene TRBJ2-3, with D possibly being TRBD2 (7 bases). Germline V gene sequence: CDR1 KGHDR, CDR2 SFDVKD. The CDR3 consists of 18 residues. V shed 6 bases and J shed 1 base, with 22 bases lying between them. CDR3 protein: CATSLHPGGHPRTDTQYF. Written as DNA, the CDR3 is TGTGCCACCAGTCTGCATCCGGGGGGCCACCCTCGCACAGATACGCAGTATTTT.

The rearrangement joins TRBV5-6 to TRBJ1-1; 7 bases are a match to TRBD1. The ends lost 1 base at V and 1 base at J; junction bases unmatched: 10. The CDR3 runs 17 residues. Germline V CDR1 and CDR2: SGHDT, YYEEEE. The DNA for the CDR3 is TGTGCCAGCAGCTTGTATTGGTTAGGGGGCGGGAACACTGAAGCTTTCTTT. Amino acids: CASSLYWLGGGNTEAFF.

The chain employs TRBV9 and TRBJ2-1; no firm D call. CDR1 and CDR2 from the germline V gene are SGDLS and YYNGEE. This CDR3 contains 13 residues. V was cut by 5 bases and J by 2 bases, with 8 bases left in between. The CDR3 region is CASSQRAYNEQFF. The CDR3 bases are TGTGCCAGCAGTCAGCGCGCCTACAATGAGCAGTTCTTC.

J is TRBJ2-3 and V is TRBV5-4; 7 nucleotides match TRBD1. In germline, CDR1 is SGHNT, CDR2 YYREEE (reference sequence). With V trimmed by 2 bases and J by 2 bases, 8 bases remained unmatched. This CDR3 has 16 amino acids. The chain's CDR3 is CASSLNRGSHTDTQYF. CDR3 bases: TGTGCCAGCAGCTTAAACAGGGGATCCCACACAGATACGCAGTATTTT.

The CDR3 protein is CASSLAQNMNTEAFF. The CDR3 DNA sequence: TGTGCCAGCAGTTTAGCTCAGAATATGAACACTGAAGCTTTCTTT. The chain uses TRBV28 and TRBJ1-1; D gene uncertain. In germline, CDR1 is MDHEN, CDR2 SYDVKM. The CDR3 is 15 amino acids. With 2 bases removed from V and 0 bases from J, the gap between germline ends came to 10 bases.

The V gene is TRBV9, the J gene TRBJ2-7, with D tentatively TRBD2 (5 bases). V was shortened by 4 bases and J by 3 bases, with 11 bases between the two germline ends. Per germline, CDR1 SGDLS and CDR2 YYNGEE. The CDR3 has 13 amino acids. The DNA of the CDR3 is TGTGCCAGCAGCCCCGGGGTTAACTACGAGCAGTACTTC. Translating gives CASSPGVNYEQYF.

The V call is TRBV3-1 (or the pseudogene TRBV3-2), the J call TRBJ2-5, with D unclear. V was clipped by 4 bases and J by 1 base, with 10 bases between them. This CDR3 has 14 residues. Germline assignment: CDR1 LGHDT and CDR2 YNNKEL (reference sequence). CDR3 nucleotides: TGTGCCAGCAGCCCCCGGGTCCCCCAAGAGACCCAGTACTTC. Protein: CASSPRVPQETQYF.

The V gene is TRBV2, the J gene TRBJ1-1; 7 bases agree with TRBD1. V trimming: 3 bases; J trimming: 1 base; junction bases outside the gene matches: 5. There are 15 residues in the CDR3. The germline V gene has CDR1 SNHLY and CDR2 FYNNEI. CDR3 sequence (DNA): TGTGCCAGCAGTGATGCTTCAGGGGGGAACACTGAAGCTTTCTTT. This sequence encodes CASSDASGGNTEAFF. Combining the CDR3 with reference TRBV2 and TRBJ1-1 gives the whole variable domain EPEVTQTPSHQVTQMGQEVILRCVPISNHLYFYWYRQILGQKVEFLVSFYNNEISEKSEIFDDQFSVERPDGSNFTLKIRSTKLEDSAMYFCASSDASGGNTEAFFGQGTRLTVV.